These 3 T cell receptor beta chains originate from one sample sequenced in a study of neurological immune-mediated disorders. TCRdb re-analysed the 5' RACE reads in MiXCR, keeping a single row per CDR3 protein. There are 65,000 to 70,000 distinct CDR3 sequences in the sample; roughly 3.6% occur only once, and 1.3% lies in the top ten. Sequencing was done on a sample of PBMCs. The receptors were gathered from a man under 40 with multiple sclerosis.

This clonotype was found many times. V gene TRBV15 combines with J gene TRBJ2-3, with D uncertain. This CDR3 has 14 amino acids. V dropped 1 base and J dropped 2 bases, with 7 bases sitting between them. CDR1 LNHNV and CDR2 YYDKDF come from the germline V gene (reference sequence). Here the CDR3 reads CATSRGSPTDTQYF. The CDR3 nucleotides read TGTGCCACCAGCAGAGGGTCCCCCACAGATACGCAGTATTTT. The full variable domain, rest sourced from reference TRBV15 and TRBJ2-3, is DAMVIQNPRYQVTQFGKPVTLSCSQTLNHNVMYWYQQKSSQAPKLLFHYYDKDFNNEADTPDNFQSRRPNTSFCFLDIRSPGLGDTAMYLCATSRGSPTDTQYFGPGTRLTVL.

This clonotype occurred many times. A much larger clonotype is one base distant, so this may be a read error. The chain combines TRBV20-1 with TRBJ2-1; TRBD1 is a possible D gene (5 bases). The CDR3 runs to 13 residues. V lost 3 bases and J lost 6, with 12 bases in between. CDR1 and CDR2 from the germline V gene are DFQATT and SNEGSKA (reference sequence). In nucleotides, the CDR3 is TGCAGTGCTAGGGGAAAGGGGCCCAATGAGCAGTTCTTC. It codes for CSARGKGPNEQFF.

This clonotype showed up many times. CDR3 nucleotide sequence: TGTGCCAGCAGCTCAGCCCCCGGGACAGGATACGAGCAGTACTTC. The encoded protein is CASSSAPGTGYEQYF. J is TRBJ2-7 and V is TRBV9; the match to TRBD1 covers 8 bases. Germline V gene sequence: CDR1 SGDLS, CDR2 YYNGEE. V lost 4 bases and J lost 4; bases outside the gene matches: 10. The CDR3 totals 15 residues. Supplemented by reference TRBV9 and TRBJ2-7, the full variable domain reads DSGVTQTPKHLITATGQRVTLRCSPRSGDLSVYWYQQSLDQGLQFLIQYYNGEERAKGNILERFSAQQFPDLHSELNLSSLELGDSALYFCASSSAPGTGYEQYFGPGTRLTVT.